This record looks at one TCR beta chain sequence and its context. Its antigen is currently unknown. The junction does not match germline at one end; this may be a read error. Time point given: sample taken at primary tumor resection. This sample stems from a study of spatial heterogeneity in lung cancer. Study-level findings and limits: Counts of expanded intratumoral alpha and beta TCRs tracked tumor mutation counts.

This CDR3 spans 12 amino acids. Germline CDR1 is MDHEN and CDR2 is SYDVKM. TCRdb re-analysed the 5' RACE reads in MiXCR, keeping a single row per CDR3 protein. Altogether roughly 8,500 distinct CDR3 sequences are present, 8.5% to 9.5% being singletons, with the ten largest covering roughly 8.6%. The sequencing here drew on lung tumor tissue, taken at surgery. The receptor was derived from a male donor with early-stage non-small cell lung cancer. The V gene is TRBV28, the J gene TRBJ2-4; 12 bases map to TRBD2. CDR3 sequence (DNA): TGTGCCAGCAACTCTCGGGCTAGCGGGAGGGACTTC. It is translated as CASNSRASGRDF.